These 26 T cell receptor beta chains came from one sample sequenced in a study of Graves' ophthalmopathy and Graves' hyperthyroidism. RNA transcripts were the source from which TCR beta CDR3 regions were amplified. HTBI primers were used in a first-round RT-PCR, which preceded a second-round multiplex PCR. TCRdb recomputed calls from the multiplex PCR reads with MiXCR, one row per CDR3 protein. The sample has roughly 480,000 distinct CDR3 sequences, about 15% seen once; the top ten hold over 8%. Sequenced: blood. These receptors all come from a woman in her 30s with Graves' ophthalmopathy.

At least ten counts were recorded for this clonotype. The chain couples TRBV11-2 to TRBJ1-2; 9 positions agree with TRBD1. V trimming: 0 bases; J trimming: 7 bases; junction bases outside the gene matches: 3. The CDR3 consists of 14 residues. Germline V lookup: CDR1 SGHAT, CDR2 FQNNGV. CDR3 in DNA: TGTGCCAGCAGCTTAGAGGACAGGGGAAGTGGCTACACCTTC. Its protein is CASSLEDRGSGYTF.

The chain is built from TRBV25-1 and TRBJ2-5; D ambiguous. Germline V gives CDR1 MGHDK, CDR2 SYGVNS. The CDR3 has 16 amino acids. The V end lost 2 bases, the J end lost 4 bases, and 17 bases lay between the germline ends. In DNA, the CDR3 is TGTGCCAGCAGTGAAGGGTTGGTTGGGTCCGGAGAGACCCAGTACTTC. Translation: CASSEGLVGSGETQYF.

This clonotype was counted ten times or more. The V call is TRBV12-3 or TRBV12-4, the J call TRBJ2-2; D is unresolved. Between the trimmed V and J ends, which lost 3 bases and 0 bases, there was a span of 2 bases. The CDR3 is 13 residues long. The CDR3 sequence is CASSFPNTGELFF. CDR3 sequence (DNA): TGTGCCAGCAGTTTCCCGAACACCGGGGAGCTGTTTTTT.

In this sample, this clonotype turned up many times. The chain recombines TRBV7-2 with TRBJ1-6, with D perhaps matching TRBD1 (5 bases). There are 13 residues in the CDR3. V lost 6 bases and J 6 bases, leaving 9 bases between the germline ends. The V gene's germline CDR1 is SGHTA and CDR2 FQGNSA. CDR3 amino acids: CASSRDPNSPLHF. CDR3 coding DNA: TGTGCCAGCAGTCGGGACCCTAATTCACCCCTCCACTTT. The complete variable domain, with remaining parts taken from reference TRBV7-2 and TRBJ1-6, reads GAGVSQSPSNKVTEKGKDVELRCDPISGHTALYWYRQSLGQGLEFLIYFQGNSAPDKSGLPSDRFSAERTGGSVSTLTIQRTQQEDSAVYLCASSRDPNSPLHFGNGTRLTVT.

This clonotype was seen at least ten times. CDR3 amino acids: CSVERTGGGGYTF. CDR3 in DNA: TGCAGCGTCGAACGAACAGGGGGCGGTGGCTACACCTTC. V and J are TRBV29-1 and TRBJ1-2; 9 bases line up with TRBD1. This CDR3 comprises 13 residues. The V and J ends lost 6 bases and 7 bases, in that order; junction bases with no gene match: 9. Germline CDR1 and CDR2: SQVTM and ANQGSEA.

Comments on this clonotype: A much more abundant neighbour one base away suggests this may be a read error. The chain joins TRBV20-1 to TRBJ2-7, with a weak D call TRBD2 (5 bases). In germline, CDR1 is DFQATT, CDR2 SNEGSKA (reference sequence). The CDR3 covers 14 residues. The CDR3 nucleotides read TGCAGTACTAGACGGCAGTTCCCACCCTACGAGCAGTACTTC. This encodes CSTRRQFPPYEQYF.

Ten or more counts support this clonotype. The V call is TRBV28, the J call TRBJ1-2; TRBD1 matches 9 bases. The CDR3 contains 13 residues. After removal of 9 bases from V and 3 bases from J, the junction contained 5 bases not matched to a gene. The germline gives CDR1 MDHEN, CDR2 SYDVKM. DNA of the CDR3: TGTGCCAGTTGGGACAGGGCGCACTATGGCTACACCTTC. It yields the protein CASWDRAHYGYTF.

V usage is TRBV6-1 and J usage is TRBJ1-2, with 8 positions matching TRBD1. CDR1 is MNHNS, CDR2 SASEGT, per germline. The CDR3 has 12 residues. The V gene end was trimmed by 8 bases and the J gene end by 8 bases; junction bases not matched to a gene: 7. CDR3 nucleotides: TGTGCCAGCTGGACAGGGCCAGGAGGCTACACCTTC. Translation gives CASWTGPGGYTF.

This clonotype was detected ten times or more. The rearrangement joins TRBV28 to TRBJ2-7; 13 bases match TRBD2. After removal of 5 bases from V and 0 bases from J, the junction contained 10 bases not matched to a gene. Germline V gene data show CDR1 as MDHEN and CDR2 as SYDVKM. This CDR3 has 18 residues. The CDR3 DNA reads TGTGCCAGCAGTCCGCCGCCGGGACTAGCGGGGAGCTCCTACGAGCAGTACTTC. This encodes CASSPPPGLAGSSYEQYF.

V usage is TRBV19 and J usage is TRBJ2-7, with D perhaps TRBD1 (6 bases). Looked up from germline, CDR1 is LNHDA and CDR2 is SQIVND (reference sequence). V dropped 3 bases and J dropped 4 bases, with 13 bases sitting between them. This CDR3 region has 14 residues. The CDR3 DNA sequence: TGTGCCAGTAGTATGGGCAGGGGAAATTACGAGCAGTACTTC. Amino acid sequence: CASSMGRGNYEQYF.

This clonotype has more than one count but fewer than ten. At one of its ends the junction is not consistent with the germline gene, which may arise from a read error. The chain joins TRBV7-8 to TRBJ2-4; D gene uncertain. This CDR3 contains 17 residues. Looked up from germline, CDR1 is SGHVS and CDR2 is FQNEAQ. The CDR3 DNA reads TGTGCCAGCAGCTTAGCGCGGACCGGAGAAGCCAAAAACATTAAGTACTTC. This translates into CASSLARTGEAKNIKYF.

The V call is TRBV3-1, the J call TRBJ2-4; 7 bases are shared with TRBD2. Germline CDR1 and CDR2: LGHDT and YNNKEL (reference sequence). J gave up 0 bases and V 3 bases, and 11 bases lay outside the gene matches. This CDR3 contains 18 residues. The CDR3 loop reads CASSHPGASGKAKNIQYF. The DNA of the CDR3 is TGTGCCAGCAGCCACCCCGGGGCTAGCGGAAAAGCCAAAAACATTCAGTACTTC.

This clonotype was counted many times. V is TRBV4-1 and J is TRBJ2-7, with D uncertain. V gave up 1 base and J gave up 7 bases, with 17 bases separating them. The CDR3 extends over 15 amino acids. Per the germline V gene, CDR1 is MGHRA and CDR2 is YSYEKL. In DNA, the CDR3 is TGCGCCAGCAGCCAAGTAGGGCGGTCATGGGGAGAGCAGTACTTC. This sequence encodes CASSQVGRSWGEQYF.

This clonotype was detected ten times or more. The rearrangement joins TRBV6-2 or TRBV6-3 to TRBJ2-7; 13 positions match TRBD2. With 2 bases clipped from V and 3 bases from J, the junction kept 4 bases outside the gene matches. CDR3 length: 16 residues. Germline lookup yields CDR1 MNHEY and CDR2 SVGEGT. CDR3 sequence reads: CASSYLGLAGDYEQYF. CDR3 nucleotide sequence: TGTGCCAGCAGTTACCTCGGACTAGCGGGAGACTACGAGCAGTACTTC.

This clonotype was picked up many times. J is TRBJ2-6 and V is TRBV7-9; possibly TRBD1 for D (5 bases). This CDR3 spans 15 amino acids. CDR1 and CDR2 from the germline V gene are SEHNR and FQNEAQ (reference sequence). V was trimmed by 1 base and J by 4 bases, leaving 8 bases between them. The chain's CDR3 is CASSLGGAGANVLTF. The CDR3 nucleotides read TGTGCCAGCAGCTTAGGGGGCGCGGGGGCCAACGTCCTGACTTTC.

This clonotype has a count of ten or more. V and J are TRBV28 and TRBJ2-4, with D perhaps assigned TRBD1 or TRBD2 (6 bases each). This CDR3 region has 16 residues. In germline, CDR1 is MDHEN, CDR2 SYDVKM. V lost 3 bases and J lost 1, with 13 bases in between. The CDR3 coding sequence is TGTGCCAGCAGTTTTTCCGGGGGCGCGGCCAAAAACATTCAGTACTTC. It encodes CASSFSGGAAKNIQYF.

This clonotype was detected ten times or more. The chain has TRBV12-3 or TRBV12-4 and TRBJ1-2, with D possibly TRBD1 on 6 matching bases. The V end lost 1 base, the J end lost 4 bases, and 10 bases lay between the germline ends. CDR3 length: 14 amino acids. The CDR3: CASSLVGQSYGYTF. The CDR3, as DNA: TGTGCCAGCAGTTTAGTCGGACAGAGCTATGGCTACACCTTC.

This clonotype was observed at least ten times. This chain joins TRBV15 and TRBJ2-5; the match to TRBD1 covers 7 bases. V lost 5 bases to trimming and J lost 2 bases; unmatched junction nucleotides: 5. CDR1 and CDR2 from the germline V gene are LNHNV and YYDKDF (reference sequence). CDR3 size: 14 residues. DNA of the CDR3: TGTGCCACCAGCCGTGACAGGGAACAAGAGACCCAGTACTTC. As protein: CATSRDREQETQYF.

This clonotype has a count of ten or more. This chain uses TRBV20-1 with TRBJ1-5, with TRBD1 matching 8 bases. Germline V lookup: CDR1 DFQATT, CDR2 SNEGSKA (reference sequence). The CDR3 has 14 amino acids. After removal of 6 bases from V and 3 bases from J, the junction contained 7 bases not matched to a gene. CDR3 sequence reads: CSAVRDRYNQPQHF. CDR3 DNA sequence: TGCAGTGCGGTCCGGGACAGGTACAATCAGCCCCAGCATTTT.

The chain links TRBV7-2 to TRBJ2-7, with 11 bases identical to TRBD2. Germline lookup yields CDR1 SGHTA and CDR2 FQGNSA. V shed 6 bases, J shed 7 bases, and the junction held 8 bases outside the gene matches. This CDR3 comprises 14 residues. The CDR3 DNA is TGTGCCAGCAGTACTAGCGGGGGATATCGGGAGCAGTACTTC. Amino acid sequence: CASSTSGGYREQYF.

V usage is TRBV5-1 and J usage is TRBJ2-5; no firm D call. This CDR3 contains 17 residues. CDR1 and CDR2 from the germline V gene are SGHRS and YFSETQ. Deletions cut 4 bases from V and 5 bases from J, with 24 bases between. CDR3 sequence (DNA): TGCGCCAGCAGCCGGAGTTTCACGAGGATAATGCAGGAGACCCAGTACTTC. This translates into CASSRSFTRIMQETQYF. The full variable domain, with the rest looked up from reference TRBV5-1 and TRBJ2-5, is KAGVTQTPRYLIKTRGQQVTLSCSPISGHRSVSWYQQTPGQGLQFLFEYFSETQRNKGNFPGRFSGRQFSNSRSEMNVSTLELGDSALYLCASSRSFTRIMQETQYFGPGTRLLVL.

Ten or more counts support this clonotype. The rearrangement joins TRBV20-1 to TRBJ2-5; D not resolved. From germline, CDR1 is DFQATT and CDR2 SNEGSKA (reference sequence). The CDR3 runs to 12 residues. Trimming took off 6 bases at V and 5 bases at J, with 13 bases between the two ends. CDR3 sequence reads: CSAMDGGETQYF. In nucleotides, the CDR3 is TGCAGTGCAATGGACGGTGGGGAGACCCAGTACTTC.

This clonotype occurred many times. This chain joins TRBV28 and TRBJ1-2, with a possible D match to TRBD1 (6 bases). Between the trimmed V and J ends, which lost 6 bases and 3 bases, there was a span of 14 bases. The germline gives CDR1 MDHEN, CDR2 SYDVKM. The CDR3 loop spans 14 amino acids. The CDR3 region is CASSEGVEDYGYTF. DNA of the CDR3: TGTGCCAGCAGCGAGGGGGTAGAGGACTATGGCTACACCTTC.

The chain links TRBV6-1 to TRBJ1-2; possibly TRBD1 for D (5 bases). Trimming took 6 bases from V and 5 from J, leaving 19 bases between them. This CDR3 contains 15 residues. Looked up from germline, CDR1 is MNHNS and CDR2 is SASEGT. The DNA for the CDR3 is TGTGCCAGCAGCCCCACCCCTCAGGGCGGATATGGCTACACCTTC. It codes for CASSPTPQGGYGYTF.

This clonotype was seen only a few times. The V and J genes are TRBV6-1 and TRBJ1-2; D gene unclear. The V and J ends lost 5 bases and 0 bases respectively, with 13 bases between them. Germline CDR1 MNHNS, CDR2 SASEGT. CDR3 length: 15 amino acids. CDR3 sequence (DNA): TGTGCCAGCAGTCCCAACGGACTCTCTAACTATGGCTACACCTTC. Its protein product is CASSPNGLSNYGYTF.

This clonotype has a count of ten or more. J is TRBJ2-7 and V is TRBV7-8, with D possibly being TRBD2 (6 bases). The CDR3 loop spans 15 amino acids. Germline loops: CDR1 SGHVS, CDR2 FQNEAQ. The germline V and J ends were trimmed by 0 bases and 0 bases, with 9 bases remaining between them. CDR3 region: CASSLAWRGSYEQYF. CDR3 nucleotide sequence: TGTGCCAGCAGCTTAGCGTGGCGGGGCTCCTACGAGCAGTACTTC.